These 25 T cell receptor beta chains originate from one sample sequenced in a study of beta chain features in type 1 diabetes. Their recognized antigens are unknown. Study findings and constraints: Significant though moderate, a shortening of TCRB CDR3s appeared in all four CD4+ subsets of Type 1 diabetes patients.

Every bit of the isolated RNA underwent reverse transcription, so sequencing read expressed TCRB transcripts. The repertoire was sequenced with immunoSEQ multiplex PCR; TCRdb's copy has only in-frame clones and lacks some. The sample lists more than 300,000 clones; 9.6% were seen once. The sequenced material came from central memory CD4+ T cells from blood. The receptors originated from a man between 25 and 39 years old with type 1 diabetes.

The V gene is TRBV10-3, the J gene TRBJ1-1, with 10 bases aligning to TRBD1. Germline V gene lookup returns CDR1 ENHRY and CDR2 SYGVKD. The ends lost 7 bases at V and 5 bases at J; junction bases unmatched: 7. The CDR3 loop spans 14 amino acids. The CDR3: CAINRQGADTEAFF. CDR3 DNA: TGTGCCATCAATCGACAGGGGGCGGATACTGAAGCTTTCTTT.

This clone was seen a handful of times. CDR3 sequence (DNA): TGTGCCACCAGCAGAGTGATTAACACTGAAGCTTTCTTT. Amino acid sequence: CATSRVINTEAFF. The chain employs TRBV15 and TRBJ1-1, with D hard to call. V was clipped by 1 base and J by 2 bases, with 5 bases between them. CDR1 is LNHNV and CDR2 is YYDKDF in the germline V gene (reference sequence). This CDR3 has 13 residues.

This clone was seen a handful of times. The chain joins TRBV6-6 to TRBJ2-4, with D possibly being TRBD1 (6 bases). There are 15 residues in the CDR3. CDR1 MNHNY and CDR2 SVGAGI come from the germline V gene (reference sequence). V lost 6 bases, J lost 0 bases, and 12 bases lay in between. The CDR3 spells CASSPTGLAKNIQYF. The CDR3, as DNA: TGTGCCAGCAGCCCCACAGGGCTAGCCAAAAACATTCAGTACTTC.

This chain connects TRBV28 to TRBJ2-1, with D tentatively TRBD1 or TRBD2 (8 bases each). Trimming shortened V by 4 bases and J by 1 base, and 20 bases separated the two germline ends. This CDR3 contains 18 residues. Per germline, CDR1 MDHEN and CDR2 SYDVKM. The chain's CDR3 is CASSSGTGSSGSYNEQFF. CDR3 nucleotides: TGTGCCAGCAGTTCCGGGACAGGCTCTAGCGGGTCCTACAATGAGCAGTTCTTC.

This chain connects TRBV7-9 to TRBJ1-6, with 7 bases identical to TRBD1. Looked up from germline, CDR1 is SEHNR and CDR2 is FQNEAQ (reference sequence). The CDR3 runs 16 residues. The ends lost 3 bases at V and 9 bases at J; junction bases unmatched: 11. CDR3 in amino acids: CASSFGAQGSGSPLHF. Here the CDR3 DNA reads TGTGCCAGCAGCTTCGGGGCACAGGGGAGTGGTTCACCCCTCCACTTT.

The CDR3: CASSLVVGQGVRYGYTF. CDR3 nucleotides: TGTGCCAGCAGCTTAGTTGTTGGGCAGGGCGTTCGCTATGGCTACACCTTC. This chain links TRBV7-2 with TRBJ1-2, with D possibly being TRBD1 (5 bases). Per the germline V gene, CDR1 is SGHTA and CDR2 is FQGNSA. The CDR3 runs 17 residues. Trimming cost V 1 base and J 4 bases, with 19 bases left between them.

The genes are TRBV6-7 and TRBJ1-5, with D perhaps TRBD1 (6 bases). TRBV6-7 is an open reading frame, and its role is uncertain. Deletions cut 5 bases from V and 0 bases from J, with 14 bases between. The CDR3 is 16 residues long. The CDR3 sequence: CASSDPGQRSNQPQHF. The DNA of the CDR3 is TGTGCCAGCAGTGATCCGGGACAACGTAGCAATCAGCCCCAGCATTTT.

This clone showed up just a few times. One end of the junction does not line up with germline, which may come from a read error. The rearrangement uses TRBV5-4 and TRBJ1-2, with a weak D call TRBD1 (6 bases). CDR1 and CDR2 from the germline V gene are SGHNT and YYREEE (reference sequence). The CDR3 runs 14 residues. The CDR3 loop reads CASGYRTENYGYTF. The CDR3 DNA reads as TGCGCCAGCGGTTATCGGACAGAGAACTATGGCTACACCTTC.

The V call is TRBV6-5, the J call TRBJ2-7, with 8 positions matching TRBD1. V was clipped by 6 bases and J by 5 bases; unmatched bases: 9. Germline CDR1 MNHEY, CDR2 SVGAGI. The CDR3 contains 14 residues. The CDR3 nucleotides are TGTGCCAGCAGCCGACAGGGGCAAAAGGACGAGCAGTACTTC. The encoded protein is CASSRQGQKDEQYF.

A word on this clone: The junction differs from germline at one of its ends, possibly a read error. The V gene is TRBV16, the J gene TRBJ2-3, with D maybe TRBD1 (5 bases). This CDR3 has 14 amino acids. Germline CDR1 KGHSY, CDR2 FQNENV. The chain's CDR3 is CASNQASRGDTQYF. CDR3 coding DNA: TGTGCCAGCAACCAAGCCAGTAGGGGTGATACGCAGTATTTT.

This clone showed up just a few times. As DNA, the CDR3 is TGTGCCAGCAGCTTATATCGGGGGGAGGATGGCTACACCTTC. Residues: CASSLYRGEDGYTF. This sequence joins TRBV7-2 and TRBJ1-2; tentatively, D is TRBD1 (5 bases). The CDR3 extends over 14 amino acids. Looked up from germline, CDR1 is SGHTA and CDR2 is FQGNSA. Trimming removed 2 bases at V and 6 bases at J, with 13 bases between.

This clone was recorded many times. This chain links TRBV18 with TRBJ2-1; TRBD1 might be the D (5 bases). CDR1 and CDR2 from the germline V gene are KGHSH and LQKENI. Between the trimmed V and J ends, which lost 0 bases and 6 bases, there was a span of 9 bases. The CDR3 is made up of 14 amino acids. CDR3 amino acids: CASSPPSQGNEQFF. The CDR3 DNA is TGTGCCAGCTCACCACCGAGCCAGGGCAATGAGCAGTTCTTC.

This clone was observed a single time. This chain uses TRBV6-5 with TRBJ1-1; TRBD1 matches at 7 bases. The CDR3 sequence is 14 residues long. CDR1 is MNHEY, CDR2 SVGAGI, per germline. Trimming cost V 0 bases and J 8 bases; bases outside gene matches: 6. The CDR3 coding sequence is TGTGCCAGCAGTTACTCTGACAGGGTGCCCGAAGCTTTCTTT. This sequence encodes CASSYSDRVPEAFF.

This clone was seen more than once but under ten times. The rearrangement links TRBV6-4 to TRBJ2-2, with 8 bases fitting TRBD1. The CDR3 runs 14 residues. CDR1 is MRHNA, CDR2 SNTAGT, per germline. Unmatched junction bases numbered 1, after V lost 6 bases and J lost 1 base. The CDR3 nucleotides read TGTGCCAGCAGCGGACAGGGGAACACCGGGGAGCTGTTTTTT. It yields the protein CASSGQGNTGELFF.

A few counts support this clone. The gene calls are TRBV5-4 and TRBJ2-3; D is perhaps TRBD2 (6 bases). CDR3 length equals 16 residues. Germline values: CDR1 SGHNT, CDR2 YYREEE (reference sequence). Trimming stripped 0 bases from V and 4 bases from J, with 15 bases between. The CDR3 coding sequence is TGTGCCAGCAGCTTGGGAGGGCCTTCGGGGGCAGATACGCAGTATTTT. It codes for CASSLGGPSGADTQYF.

DNA of the CDR3: TGTGCCAGCAGCAGTGCAGAAGAGACCCAGTACTTC. Translation: CASSSAEETQYF. The V gene is TRBV11-2, the J gene TRBJ2-5; no firm D call. CDR3 size: 12 residues. CDR1 and CDR2 from the germline V gene are SGHAT and FQNNGV. The V gene lost 5 bases and the J gene lost 3 bases, with 7 bases spanning the gap.

CDR3 DNA: TGTGCCAGCACCGAGGGGGGCAGCCGGAGGAGCGGGGCCAACGTCCTGACTTTC. This gives the protein CASTEGGSRRSGANVLTF. This chain links TRBV5-6 with TRBJ2-6; TRBD1 or TRBD2 may be the D gene (6 bases each). The CDR3 extends over 18 amino acids. Looked up from germline, CDR1 is SGHDT and CDR2 is YYEEEE. Between the trimmed V and J ends, which lost 6 bases and 4 bases, there was a span of 23 bases.

This clone has more than one count but fewer than ten. The rearrangement links TRBV28 to TRBJ2-5; D gene unclear. The J call may be wrong; the DNA end is better matched by TRBJ2-7. The CDR3 consists of 11 residues. Germline lookup yields CDR1 MDHEN and CDR2 SYDVKM. CDR3 protein: CASTDNYEQYF. The CDR3, as DNA: TGTGCCAGCACTGACAACTACGAGCAGTACTTC.

Only a few counts were recorded for this clone. The CDR3 here is CATSAGPISYEQYF. The CDR3 nucleotides read TGTGCCACCTCCGCGGGTCCCATTTCCTACGAGCAGTACTTC. V usage is TRBV11-2 and J usage is TRBJ2-7; possible D gene TRBD2, 5 bases. Germline CDR1 reads SGHAT; CDR2 reads FQNNGV. Trimming pared 10 bases from V and 1 base from J, leaving 17 bases between. This CDR3 spans 14 amino acids.

This clone has just a few counts. The CDR3 DNA sequence: TGTGCCTGGGCGGGGCTGTTGAGCTCTGGAAACACCATATATTTT. This translates into CAWAGLLSSGNTIYF. The chain combines TRBV30 with TRBJ1-3; possibly TRBD1 for D (5 bases). The CDR3 spans 15 residues. Per the germline V gene, CDR1 is GTSNPN and CDR2 is SVGIG (reference sequence). Between the trimmed V and J ends, which lost 5 bases and 0 bases, there was a span of 14 bases. Full variable domain (remainder filled in from reference TRBV30 and TRBJ1-3): SQTIHQWPATLVQPVGSPLSLECTVEGTSNPNLYWYRQAAGRGLQLLFYSVGIGQISSEVPQNLSASRPQDRQFILSSKKLLLSDSGFYLCAWAGLLSSGNTIYFGEGSWLTVV.

Concerning this clone itself: Without the conserved terminal phenylalanine or tryptophan, this CDR3 likely stems from a read error. The DNA is left out, because the CDR3 cannot be placed on it with certainty; the CDR3 is given as TCRdb lists it. The rearrangement joins TRBV21-1 to TRBJ2-7; TRBD2 is the table's D call and was not checked against the DNA. TRBV21-1 is shown as a pseudogene. Inclusive of both ends, the CDR3 amounts to 11 amino acids. The CDR3: CALPPRTSKYL.

In the case of this clone: A read error is possible here, since a much larger clone lies one base away. The chain recombines TRBV4-2 with TRBJ2-3; D is unresolved. With 0 bases removed from V and 6 bases from J, the gap between germline ends came to 19 bases. Germline V gene sequence: CDR1 LGHNA, CDR2 YNFKEQ. CDR3 size: 17 residues. This CDR3 reads CASSQEGVSRLTDTQYF. The CDR3 DNA is TGTGCCAGCAGCCAAGAGGGTGTGAGCAGGCTGACTGATACGCAGTATTTT.

The CDR3, as DNA: TGTGCCAGCACCCGGGACAGGGGGGCCTACGAGCAGTACTTC. It codes for CASTRDRGAYEQYF. The genes are TRBV7-2 and TRBJ2-7; 11 bases align to TRBD1. The germline V gene encodes CDR1 SGHTA and CDR2 FQGNSA. The CDR3 covers 14 residues. The V and J ends lost 7 bases and 2 bases, in that order; junction bases with no gene match: 4.

This clone has just a few counts. The chain employs TRBV11-2 and TRBJ2-5, with no clear D. Germline V gene data show CDR1 as SGHAT and CDR2 as FQNNGV. The ends were cut back, 1 base at V and 2 bases at J, with 8 bases in the middle. The CDR3 is made up of 14 amino acids. The chain's CDR3 is CASSLVPEQETQYF. In DNA, the CDR3 is TGTGCCAGCAGCTTAGTTCCGGAACAAGAGACCCAGTACTTC.

The rearrangement uses TRBV5-1 and TRBJ2-6, with no clear D. There are 14 residues in the CDR3. Germline-derived CDR1 and CDR2 are SGHRS and YFSETQ. Trimming left V 3 bases short and J 0 bases short, with 4 bases between. This CDR3 is CASSWSSGANVLTF. The CDR3 DNA is TGCGCCAGCAGCTGGTCCTCTGGGGCCAACGTCCTGACTTTC.